This TCR beta chain was profiled in a study of shared clonotypes between healthy human individuals. A note on this clone: No antigen is known for it.

Study-level points and caveats: Memory subsets had estimated richness that was generally smaller than that of naive subsets. Large sequencing depth failed to make sorted-subset sequencing complete, rarefaction showed.

Profiled with immunoSEQ multiplex PCR; TCRdb holds only in-frame clones, not every one. The sample has 2 million to 3 million clones, 93% seen once. Per the germline V gene, CDR1 is SNHLY and CDR2 is FYNNEI. V was clipped by 7 bases and J by 9 bases; unmatched bases: 9. The CDR3 contains 14 residues. The sequenced sample consisted of naive CD4+ T cells from PBMCs. The subset was: CD45RA+ positively selected. The origin of this receptor is a young man in good health. Some clones in this sample may be carry-over from other donors' samples. The V and J genes are TRBV2 and TRBJ2-1, with TRBD2 matching 10 bases. The CDR3 sequence: CASTQREGWSEQFF. Here the CDR3 DNA reads TGTGCCAGCACCCAGCGGGAGGGTTGGAGTGAGCAGTTCTTC.